The 6 T cell receptor beta chains given below trace back to one sample, sequenced in a study of blood T cells in healthy people across ages. Primers used in a second PCR of about 6 to 11 cycles were a sample-barcoded 5' primer and a J-beta primer mix. MiXCR was run by TCRdb on the 5' RACE reads, yielding one entry per CDR3 protein. The sample consists of 800,000 to 950,000 distinct CDR3 sequences, 48% of them appearing once. The specimen sequenced was blood. The receptors shown here come from a man aged 30-40 years in good health.

The rearrangement links TRBV7-2 to TRBJ2-1; TRBD2 agrees at 7 bases. CDR3 length equals 14 residues. Germline values: CDR1 SGHTA, CDR2 FQGNSA. Trimming removed 5 bases from V and 6 bases from J; junction bases left unmatched: 7. Written as DNA, the CDR3 is TGTGCCAGCAGCACTACCGGGACTATCAATGAGCAGTTCTTC. Translation gives CASSTTGTINEQFF. The full variable domain, in which reference TRBV7-2 and TRBJ2-1 provide the parts outside the CDR3, is GAGVSQSPSNKVTEKGKDVELRCDPISGHTALYWYRQSLGQGLEFLIYFQGNSAPDKSGLPSDRFSAERTGGSVSTLTIQRTQQEDSAVYLCASSTTGTINEQFFGPGTRLTVL.

V and J are TRBV5-6 and TRBJ1-6, with 9 bases aligning to TRBD1. The CDR3 runs 15 residues. Trimming at V came to 1 base and at J to 6 bases, leaving 2 bases not matched to a gene. Germline CDR1 and CDR2: SGHDT and YYEEEE. The CDR3 region has the DNA TGTGCCAGCAGCTTGCTGGGACAGGGTAATTCACCCCTCCACTTT. Amino acids: CASSLLGQGNSPLHF.

This sequence joins TRBV5-1 and TRBJ2-5, with D possibly matching TRBD2 (6 bases). V was shortened by 7 bases and J by 2 bases, with 15 bases between the two germline ends. From germline, CDR1 is SGHRS and CDR2 YFSETQ. The CDR3 is made up of 14 amino acids. DNA of the CDR3: TGCGCCAGCCGTCAACCGGGGGATCAAGAGACCCAGTACTTC. Translating it yields CASRQPGDQETQYF.

The rearrangement joins TRBV4-3 to TRBJ2-1; D uncertain. Looked up from germline, CDR1 is LGHNA and CDR2 is YSLEER. The CDR3 runs to 14 residues. Trimming left V 0 bases short and J 10 bases short, with 13 bases between. DNA for the CDR3: TGCGCCAGCAGCCAAGAAGCCTCGCGGCGCGAGCAGTTCTTC. It specifies CASSQEASRREQFF.

This chain links TRBV4-2 with TRBJ2-6; 8 positions agree with TRBD1. The CDR3 runs 15 residues. Unmatched junction bases numbered 3, after V lost 4 bases and J lost 4 bases. Germline CDR1 LGHNA, CDR2 YNFKEQ. CDR3 sequence reads: CASSPQGDGANVLTF. The CDR3 bases are TGTGCCAGCAGCCCACAGGGGGACGGGGCCAACGTCCTGACTTTC.

The chain has TRBV28 and TRBJ1-1, with D hard to call. V was cut by 6 bases and J by 4 bases, with 18 bases left in between. CDR1 is MDHEN, CDR2 SYDVKM, per germline. The CDR3 is 15 residues long. The CDR3 here is CASRPSLGGITEAFF. The CDR3 coding sequence is TGTGCCAGCAGACCCTCACTCGGCGGTATCACTGAAGCTTTCTTT.